Listed below are T cell receptor beta chains from one sample, sequenced in a study of blood T cell repertoires in COVID-19. The repertoire was sequenced with immunoSEQ multiplex PCR; TCRdb's copy has only in-frame clones and lacks some. The sample includes roughly 120,000 clones, roughly 80% of them seen just once. Sequenced input: peripheral blood. These receptors came from a man older than 75 with COVID-19, enrolled during active disease. Both conserved end residues are part of each CDR3. D genes are given only for firm matches. Rows give clone size only sometimes, using once, few, many, or a class for an expanded clone.

TRBV11-2,TRBD2,TRBJ2-5,.,CASSLGLAGVTQYF,TGTGCCAGCAGCTTAGGGCTAGCGGGGGTGACCCAGTACTTC
TRBV9,.,TRBJ2-5,.,CASSPGWGHTLETQYF,TGTGCCAGCAGCCCGGGGTGGGGACATACACTAGAGACCCAGTACTTC
TRBV14,.,TRBJ2-3,.,CASSQEGGLNTQYF,TGTGCCAGCAGCCAAGAGGGGGGGCTGAATACGCAGTATTTT
TRBV3-1/TRBV3-2,.,TRBJ1-4,.,CASSQGGGKLFF,TGTGCCAGCAGCCAAGGCGGGGGTAAACTGTTTTTT
TRBV10-3,TRBD2,TRBJ2-7,.,CATRGSGRPLSYEQYF,TGTGCCACCCGGGGTAGCGGGAGGCCCTTATCCTACGAGCAGTACTTC
TRBV9,.,TRBJ1-6,few,CASSVQGTNSPLHF,TGTGCCAGCAGCGTACAGGGAACCAATTCACCCCTCCACTTT
TRBV15,TRBD1,TRBJ1-3,.,CATSRDQGDRASDTIYF,TGTGCCACCAGCAGAGATCAGGGGGACAGGGCTAGCGACACCATATATTTT
TRBV28,.,TRBJ1-1,few,CASSPMNTEAFF,TGTGCCAGCAGCCCCATGAACACTGAAGCTTTCTTT
TRBV6-2/TRBV6-3,.,TRBJ1-6,few,CASSSEGGSNSPLHF,TGTGCCAGCAGTTCCGAGGGAGGATCTAATTCACCCCTCCACTTT
TRBV7-2,.,TRBJ2-1,.,CASSLGGTPGRNEQFF,TGTGCCAGCAGCTTAGGGGGGACCCCGGGGAGGAATGAGCAGTTCTTC
TRBV6-5,TRBD1,TRBJ1-2,.,CASSYYSGQAHYGYTF,TGTGCCAGCAGTTACTATTCCGGACAGGCTCACTATGGCTACACCTTC
TRBV3-1/TRBV3-2,.,TRBJ1-3,few,CASSPWTAGSFGNTIYF,TGTGCCAGCAGCCCCTGGACAGCCGGCTCCTTTGGAAACACCATATATTTT
TRBV11-2,TRBD1,TRBJ1-2,.,CASSLERSGGGYTF,TGTGCCAGCAGCTTAGAAAGGTCAGGGGGTGGCTACACCTTC
TRBV5-8,TRBD1,TRBJ1-1,.,CASSLGDRMNTEAFF,TGTGCCAGCAGCTTGGGGGACAGAATGAACACTGAAGCTTTCTTT
TRBV7-6,TRBD1,TRBJ1-4,.,CASSRGQGQNEKLFF,TGTGCCAGCAGCCGGGGACAGGGACAAAATGAAAAACTGTTTTTT
TRBV2,TRBD1,TRBJ2-5,.,CASRYDRGEFYQETQYF,TGTGCCAGCAGATACGACAGGGGGGAATTCTACCAAGAGACCCAGTACTTC
TRBV7-3,.,TRBJ2-3,.,CASSEQGPLTSDTQYF,TGTGCCAGCAGCGAACAGGGTCCGCTGACATCAGATACGCAGTATTTT
TRBV9,.,TRBJ1-3,.,CASSVEGGSSGNTIYF,TGTGCCAGCAGCGTAGAAGGGGGTAGCTCTGGAAACACCATATATTTT
TRBV14,.,TRBJ2-2,.,CASSQSSGVGHTGELFF,TGTGCCAGCAGCCAATCATCTGGTGTGGGGCACACCGGGGAGCTGTTTTTT
TRBV28,TRBD2,TRBJ2-3,once,CASSLGVGLAGVADTQYF,TGTGCCAGCAGTTTAGGGGTCGGACTAGCGGGAGTAGCAGATACGCAGTATTTT
TRBV6-2/TRBV6-3,.,TRBJ2-5,once,CASSAWGLRQETQYF,TGTGCCAGCAGCGCTTGGGGACTTCGCCAAGAGACCCAGTACTTC
TRBV7-2,.,TRBJ2-7,.,CASSLVVTDSYEQYF,TGTGCCAGCAGCTTAGTCGTGACAGACTCCTACGAGCAGTACTTC
TRBV4-3,.,TRBJ1-2,.,CASSQDGAHYGYTF,TGCGCCAGCAGCCAAGACGGAGCCCACTATGGCTACACCTTC
TRBV11-2,.,TRBJ1-2,.,CASTPAGPHGYTF,TGTGCCAGCACTCCCGCAGGGCCGCATGGCTACACCTTC
TRBV5-1,TRBD2,TRBJ2-1,.,CASSLFPAGENEQFF,TGCGCCAGCAGCTTGTTCCCAGCGGGAGAGAATGAGCAGTTCTTC
TRBV10-3,.,TRBJ2-7,.,CAISGGQTGHEQYF,TGTGCCATCAGTGGGGGACAAACGGGCCACGAGCAGTACTTC
TRBV5-4,TRBD2,TRBJ2-1,.,CASSPTSGIYNEQFF,TGTGCCAGCAGCCCTACTAGCGGGATCTACAATGAGCAGTTCTTC
TRBV5-1,TRBD2,TRBJ2-2,.,CASSLRLAPSGELFF,TGCGCCAGCAGCTTACGACTAGCGCCGTCCGGGGAGCTGTTTTTT
TRBV5-6,TRBD2,TRBJ2-3,.,CASSLKAGGTDTQYF,TGTGCCAGCAGCTTGAAAGCGGGAGGGACAGATACGCAGTATTTT
TRBV2,.,TRBJ2-2,once,CASNREWGTGELFF,TGTGCCAGCAATCGGGAGTGGGGCACCGGGGAGCTGTTTTTT
TRBV15,TRBD1,TRBJ1-4,.,CATSRGGQDNEKLFF,TGTGCCACCAGTCGAGGGGGACAGGATAATGAAAAACTGTTTTTT
TRBV11-2,TRBD2,TRBJ2-3,.,CASSLDGRATDTQYF,TGTGCCAGCAGCTTAGACGGGAGGGCCACAGATACGCAGTATTTT
TRBV5-1,.,TRBJ1-6,once,CASSFRSSYNSPLHF,TGCGCCAGCAGCTTCCGGAGCTCCTATAATTCACCCCTCCACTTT
TRBV29-1,.,TRBJ2-3,.,CSESTRNTDTQYF,TGCAGCGAATCGACACGAAACACAGATACGCAGTATTTT
TRBV5-1,.,TRBJ2-7,once,CASSLDREYYEQYF,TGCGCCAGCAGCTTGGACAGGGAATACTACGAGCAGTACTTC
TRBV21-1,.,TRBJ1-4,.,CASSKAGTAPLKETVF,TGTGCCAGCAGCAAGGCGGGGACTGCCCCTCTTAAGGAAACTGTTTTT
TRBV11-3,TRBD2,TRBJ2-1,.,CASSLDQIASGDSYNEQFF,TGTGCCAGCAGCTTAGATCAGATAGCTAGCGGGGACTCCTACAATGAGCAGTTCTTC
TRBV4-3,TRBD1,TRBJ1-2,few,CASSQDVLSGQGITLANYGYTF,TGCGCCAGCAGCCAAGATGTCCTGTCTGGACAGGGAATAACATTAGCTAACTATGGCTACACCTTC
TRBV9,TRBD1,TRBJ1-1,.,CASSSGTGGGTEAFF,TGTGCCAGCAGCTCGGGGACAGGGGGCGGCACTGAAGCTTTCTTT
TRBV10-3,.,TRBJ2-3,.,CAISDLTGYTDTQYF,TGTGCCATCAGTGATTTAACGGGATACACAGATACGCAGTATTTT
TRBV28,TRBD1,TRBJ2-7,.,CASFEQGAYEQYF,TGTGCCAGCTTCGAACAGGGGGCCTACGAGCAGTACTTC
TRBV5-4,TRBD1,TRBJ1-6,once,CASSPGQGDSPLHF,TGTGCCAGCAGCCCCGGACAGGGAGACTCACCCCTCCACTTT
TRBV7-3,.,TRBJ1-1,.,CASSLDSSNTEAFF,TGTGCCAGCAGCTTGGACAGCTCAAACACTGAAGCTTTCTTT
TRBV28,.,TRBJ2-7,.,CASSSTGTLYEQYF,TGTGCCAGCAGTTCGACAGGGACTCTCTACGAGCAGTACTTC
TRBV28,TRBD2,TRBJ2-4,.,CASGLAGDIAKNIQYF,TGTGCCAGCGGATTAGCGGGAGACATAGCCAAAAACATTCAGTACTTC
TRBV6-1,TRBD1,TRBJ1-2,.,CASGDRGLLGYTF,TGTGCCAGCGGGGATAGGGGGCTGCTTGGCTACACCTTC
TRBV15,.,TRBJ1-4,.,CATSRGFGRENEKLFF,TGTGCCACCAGCAGAGGGTTCGGGCGGGAGAATGAAAAACTGTTTTTT
TRBV12-3/TRBV12-4,.,TRBJ2-7,.,CASRIQATYEQYF,TGTGCCAGCAGGATTCAGGCCACCTACGAGCAGTACTTC
TRBV13,.,TRBJ2-2,.,CASSFGAGVWTGELFF,TGTGCCAGCAGCTTCGGTGCTGGTGTGTGGACCGGGGAGCTGTTTTTT
TRBV7-3,TRBD2,TRBJ2-2,few,CASSRLGGRNTGELFF,TGTGCCAGCAGCCGGTTAGGCGGGAGAAACACCGGGGAGCTGTTTTTT
TRBV4-3,.,TRBJ1-1,.,CASSQKTGYPEAFF,TGCGCCAGCAGCCAGAAAACAGGGTACCCTGAAGCTTTCTTT
TRBV7-9,.,TRBJ1-1,.,CASSLGSTEAFF,TGTGCCAGCAGCTTAGGTAGCACTGAAGCTTTCTTT
TRBV19,.,TRBJ2-2,.,CASRYHSANGELFF,TGTGCCAGTAGGTACCATAGCGCAAACGGGGAGCTGTTTTTT
TRBV29-1,.,TRBJ1-4,.,CSVVGSPNEKLFF,TGCAGCGTTGTGGGCAGCCCTAATGAAAAACTGTTTTTT
TRBV7-6,TRBD1,TRBJ2-5,.,CASSLGRDRGAETQYF,TGTGCCAGCAGCTTAGGCCGGGACAGGGGCGCGGAGACCCAGTACTTC
TRBV6-2/TRBV6-3,TRBD1,TRBJ1-1,.,CASSSDRDNTEAFF,TGTGCCAGCAGTTCCGACAGGGATAACACTGAAGCTTTCTTT
TRBV25-1,.,TRBJ2-1,.,CASSDLGLHNEQFF,TGTGCCAGCAGTGATTTGGGACTCCATAATGAGCAGTTCTTC
TRBV7-9,TRBD1,TRBJ2-7,few,CASSLRGDRGYEQYF,TGTGCCAGCAGCTTGCGGGGGGACAGGGGATACGAGCAGTACTTC
TRBV27,.,TRBJ2-3,.,CASTSSASSTDTQYF,TGTGCCAGCACCTCTAGCGCAAGTAGCACAGATACGCAGTATTTT
TRBV2,TRBD1,TRBJ2-4,few,CASSVDRGIGNIQYF,TGTGCCAGCAGTGTTGACAGGGGGATCGGAAACATTCAGTACTTC